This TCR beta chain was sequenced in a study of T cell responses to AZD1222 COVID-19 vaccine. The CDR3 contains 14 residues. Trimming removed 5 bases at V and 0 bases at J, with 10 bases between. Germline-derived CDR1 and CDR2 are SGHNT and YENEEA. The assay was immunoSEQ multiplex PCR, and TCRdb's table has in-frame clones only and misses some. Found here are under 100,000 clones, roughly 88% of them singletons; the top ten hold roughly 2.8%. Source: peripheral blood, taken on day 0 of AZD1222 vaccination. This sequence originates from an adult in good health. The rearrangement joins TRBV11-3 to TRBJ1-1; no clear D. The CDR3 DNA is TGTGCCAGCAGCGGTCAGGCGGTGAACACTGAAGCTTTCTTT. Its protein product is CASSGQAVNTEAFF. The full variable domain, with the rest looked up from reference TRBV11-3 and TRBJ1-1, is EAGVVQSPRYKIIEKKQPVAFWCNPISGHNTLYWYLQNLGQGPELLIRYENEEAVDDSQLPKDRFSAERLKGVDSTLKIQPAELGDSAVYLCASSGQAVNTEAFFGQGTRLTVV.